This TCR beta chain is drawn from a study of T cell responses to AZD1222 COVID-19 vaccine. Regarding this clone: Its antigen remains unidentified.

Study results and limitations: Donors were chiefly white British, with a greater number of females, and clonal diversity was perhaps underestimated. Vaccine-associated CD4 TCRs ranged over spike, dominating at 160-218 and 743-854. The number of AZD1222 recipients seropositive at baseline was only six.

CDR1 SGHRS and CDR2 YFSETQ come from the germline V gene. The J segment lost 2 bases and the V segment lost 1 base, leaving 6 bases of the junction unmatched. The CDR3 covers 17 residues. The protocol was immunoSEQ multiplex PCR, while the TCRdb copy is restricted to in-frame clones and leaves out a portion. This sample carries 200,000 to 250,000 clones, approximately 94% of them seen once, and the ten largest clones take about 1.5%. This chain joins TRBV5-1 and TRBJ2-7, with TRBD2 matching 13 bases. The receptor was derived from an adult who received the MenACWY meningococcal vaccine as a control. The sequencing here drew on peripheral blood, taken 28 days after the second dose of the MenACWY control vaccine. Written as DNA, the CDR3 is TGCGCCAGCAGCTTGCGGACTAGCGGGGGCCGGGCCTACGAGCAGTACTTC. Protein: CASSLRTSGGRAYEQYF. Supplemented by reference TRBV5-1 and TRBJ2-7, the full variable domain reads KAGVTQTPRYLIKTRGQQVTLSCSPISGHRSVSWYQQTPGQGLQFLFEYFSETQRNKGNFPGRFSGRQFSNSRSEMNVSTLELGDSALYLCASSLRTSGGRAYEQYFGPGTRLTVT.